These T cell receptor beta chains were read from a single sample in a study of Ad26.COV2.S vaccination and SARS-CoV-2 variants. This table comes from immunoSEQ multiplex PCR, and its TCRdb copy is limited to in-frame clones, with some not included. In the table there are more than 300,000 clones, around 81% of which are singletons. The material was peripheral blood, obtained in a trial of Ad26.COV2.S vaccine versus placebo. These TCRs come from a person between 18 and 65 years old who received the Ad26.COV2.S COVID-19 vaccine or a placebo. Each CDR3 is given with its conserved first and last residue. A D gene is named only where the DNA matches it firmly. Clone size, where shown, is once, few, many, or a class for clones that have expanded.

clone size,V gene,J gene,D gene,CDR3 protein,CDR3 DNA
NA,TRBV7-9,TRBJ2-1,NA,CASSSLTASSYNEQFF,TGTGCCAGCAGCTCCTTAACGGCGAGCTCCTACAATGAGCAGTTCTTC
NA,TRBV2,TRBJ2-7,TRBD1,CASSLQGATLYEQYF,TGTGCCAGCAGTTTACAGGGGGCGACTCTCTACGAGCAGTACTTC
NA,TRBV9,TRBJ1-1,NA,CASISTAGGDTEAFF,TGTGCCAGCATCTCAACAGCGGGAGGGGACACTGAAGCTTTCTTT
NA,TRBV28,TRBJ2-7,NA,CASSLNFYEQYF,TGTGCCAGCAGTTTGAACTTCTACGAGCAGTACTTC
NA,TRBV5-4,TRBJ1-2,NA,CASSLGRGNYGYTF,TGTGCCAGCAGCTTGGGTCGAGGGAACTATGGCTACACCTTC
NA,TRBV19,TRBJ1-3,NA,CASSIDGNTIYF,TGTGCCAGTAGTATCGATGGAAACACCATATATTTT
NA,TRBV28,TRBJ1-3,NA,CASSLGGVNRGNTIYF,TGTGCCAGCAGTTTGGGGGGAGTTAATAGGGGAAACACCATATATTTT
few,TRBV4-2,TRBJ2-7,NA,CASSQGIYEQYF,TGTGCCAGCAGCCAAGGGATATACGAGCAGTACTTC
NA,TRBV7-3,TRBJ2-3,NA,CASSLTPGDTQYF,TGTGCCAGCAGCTTAACCCCGGGAGATACGCAGTATTTT
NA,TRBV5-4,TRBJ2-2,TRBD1,CASSKDRGLTGELFF,TGTGCCAGCAGTAAGGACAGGGGGCTTACCGGGGAGCTGTTTTTT
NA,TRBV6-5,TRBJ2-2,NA,CASGFYTGELFF,TGTGCCAGCGGGTTTTATACCGGGGAGCTGTTTTTT
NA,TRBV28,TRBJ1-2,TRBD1,CASRVSAQGARGYTF,TGTGCCAGCAGGGTTTCGGCTCAGGGGGCCCGGGGCTACACCTTC
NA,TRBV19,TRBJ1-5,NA,CASSWGGPENQPQHF,TGTGCCAGTAGTTGGGGAGGCCCAGAGAATCAGCCCCAGCATTTT
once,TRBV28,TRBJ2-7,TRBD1,CASSQDRERSEQYF,TGTGCCAGCAGTCAGGACAGGGAACGGAGCGAGCAGTACTTC